A selection of T cell receptor beta chains follows, all from one sample in a study of blood T cell repertoires in COVID-19. This table comes from immunoSEQ multiplex PCR, and its TCRdb copy is limited to in-frame clones, with some not included. The sample has tens of thousands of clones, roughly 89% seen once. Sequencing was done on a sample of peripheral blood. The receptors come from a woman aged 50 to 65 with acute or convalescent COVID-19. Each CDR3 is given with its conserved first and last residue. D genes are given only for firm matches. The size field is filled for only some rows; it gives once, few, many or a size class.

>TRBJ1-6|TRBD1|NA|TRBV5-4
CASSTGQGATNSPLHF
TGTGCCAGCAGCACGGGACAGGGAGCTACCAATTCACCCCTCCACTTT
>TRBJ1-1|NA|NA|TRBV30
CAWSVDTGTEAFF
TGTGCCTGGAGCGTGGACACCGGCACTGAAGCTTTCTTT
>TRBJ1-2|NA|NA|TRBV2
CASKTGGENYGYTF
TGTGCCAGCAAGACCGGCGGCGAGAACTATGGCTACACCTTC
>TRBJ2-1|NA|once|TRBV5-1
CASTPGGSSYNEQFF
TGCGCCAGCACCCCTGGAGGGAGCTCCTACAATGAGCAGTTCTTC
>TRBJ2-5|TRBD1|NA|TRBV12-5
CASGLGDRGETQYF
TGTGCTAGTGGTTTGGGAGACAGGGGAGAGACCCAGTACTTC
>TRBJ1-1|TRBD1|NA|TRBV4-1
CASSPKGGQGGTEAFF
TGCGCCAGCAGCCCGAAAGGGGGACAGGGGGGGACTGAAGCTTTCTTT
>TRBJ1-1|TRBD1|NA|TRBV30
CAWSFSGGTAFF
TGTGCCTGGAGTTTCTCAGGGGGTACAGCTTTCTTT
>TRBJ1-2|NA|NA|TRBV6-2/TRBV6-3
CASSPEQDYGYTF
TGTGCCAGCAGTCCCGAACAGGACTATGGCTACACCTTC
>TRBJ2-7|TRBD1|NA|TRBV30
CAWSVDREYEQYF
TGTGCCTGGAGTGTCGACAGGGAATACGAGCAGTACTTC
>TRBJ2-1|TRBD2|once|TRBV19
CASSILSSGGRRQFF
TGTGCCAGTAGTATCCTGTCTAGCGGGGGGCGGAGGCAGTTCTTC
>TRBJ1-2|TRBD1|NA|TRBV5-4
CASSPSDRVHGYTF
TGTGCCAGCAGCCCCTCGGACAGGGTACATGGCTACACCTTC
>TRBJ1-5|NA|NA|TRBV24-1
CATSTGTQPQHF
TGTGCCACTTCTACAGGGACCCAGCCCCAGCATTTT
>TRBJ2-1|NA|NA|TRBV7-9
CASSLAVSTHGYNEQFF
TGTGCCAGCAGCTTAGCAGTTAGCACTCATGGATACAATGAGCAGTTCTTC
>TRBJ1-2|NA|NA|TRBV19
CASSIGGPADYGYTF
TGTGCCAGTAGTATAGGTGGCCCGGCGGACTATGGCTACACCTTC
>TRBJ1-6|TRBD1|NA|TRBV11-2
CASSLPRDRGLTLHF
TGTGCCAGCAGCTTACCCCGGGACAGAGGGCTCACCCTCCACTTT
>TRBJ1-1|NA|once|TRBV28
CASSSYDRGTFF
TGTGCCAGCAGTTCCTACGACAGAGGTACTTTCTTT
>TRBJ2-5|NA|NA|TRBV19
CASSIAGETQYF
TGTGCCAGTAGTATAGCGGGAGAGACCCAGTACTTC
>TRBJ2-1|TRBD1|NA|TRBV19
CASSQGQGLLNEQFF
TGTGCCAGTAGCCAAGGACAGGGGCTCCTCAATGAGCAGTTCTTC
>TRBJ2-3|NA|NA|TRBV30
CAWSPGWGGDTQYF
TGTGCCTGGAGCCCCGGTTGGGGAGGAGATACGCAGTATTTT
>TRBJ2-2|NA|NA|TRBV5-5
CASSLEHLVTGELFF
TGTGCCAGCAGCTTGGAACACCTAGTCACCGGGGAGCTGTTTTTT
>TRBJ1-3|TRBD1|NA|TRBV6-5
CASSYGTGSGNTIYF
TGTGCCAGCAGTTACGGGACAGGGTCTGGAAACACCATATATTTT
>TRBJ1-1|TRBD1|NA|TRBV19
CASSARQGANTEAFF
TGTGCCAGTAGTGCCCGACAGGGCGCGAACACTGAAGCTTTCTTT
>TRBJ1-5|NA|NA|TRBV6-5
CASSWDNNQPQHF
TGTGCCAGCAGCTGGGACAACAATCAGCCCCAGCATTTT
>TRBJ2-7|TRBD2|NA|TRBV7-2
CASSLPGGGNSYEQYF
TGTGCCAGCAGCTTGCCCGGGGGGGGGAACTCCTACGAGCAGTACTTC
>TRBJ1-5|NA|NA|TRBV28
CASINSRGMDPNQPQHF
TGTGCCAGCATTAACTCCAGGGGAATGGATCCCAATCAGCCCCAGCATTTT
>TRBJ2-3|NA|few|TRBV11-1
CASSSLGGGLSDTQYF
TGTGCCAGCAGCTCCCTGGGGGGGGGCCTCTCAGATACGCAGTATTTT
>TRBJ1-1|TRBD1|NA|TRBV5-1
CASSRWGQGSTEAFF
TGCGCCAGCAGCCGATGGGGACAGGGGAGCACTGAAGCTTTCTTT
>TRBJ1-1|TRBD1|NA|TRBV2
CASSEEVQGDTEAFF
TGTGCCAGCAGTGAAGAGGTGCAGGGGGACACTGAAGCTTTCTTT
>TRBJ2-7|NA|NA|TRBV7-2
CASSPVQGRGEQYF
TGTGCCAGCAGCCCCGTGCAAGGAAGAGGCGAGCAGTACTTC
>TRBJ1-6|TRBD1|NA|TRBV7-6
CASSGTANNSPLHF
TGTGCCAGCAGCGGGACAGCCAATAATTCACCCCTCCACTTT
>TRBJ1-1|NA|NA|TRBV6-5
CASSQYSGEAFF
TGTGCCAGCAGCCAATACTCCGGTGAAGCTTTCTTT